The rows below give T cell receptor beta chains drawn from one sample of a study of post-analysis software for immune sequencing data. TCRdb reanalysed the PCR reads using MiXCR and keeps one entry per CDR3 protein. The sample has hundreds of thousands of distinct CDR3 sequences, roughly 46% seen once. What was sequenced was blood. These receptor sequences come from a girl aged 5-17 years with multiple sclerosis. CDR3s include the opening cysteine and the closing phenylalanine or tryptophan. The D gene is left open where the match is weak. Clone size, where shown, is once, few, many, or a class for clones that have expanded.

CASSEQLSAGQFF | TGTGCCAGCAGTGAACAATTGTCCGCGGGGCAGTTCTTC | . | few | 13 | TRBJ2-1 | TRBV6-1
CASSELIGVPDTQYF | TGTGCCAGCAGTGAATTGATAGGGGTCCCAGATACGCAGTATTTT | . | few | 15 | TRBJ2-3 | TRBV6-1
CSARDNRGLAELNEQFF | TGCAGTGCTAGAGATAATAGGGGACTAGCGGAACTCAATGAGCAGTTCTTC | TRBD2 | . | 17 | TRBJ2-1 | TRBV20-1
CASSQDNSGPYNEQFF | TGCGCCAGCAGCCAAGATAATAGCGGGCCATACAATGAGCAGTTCTTC | TRBD2 | . | 16 | TRBJ2-1 | TRBV4-3
CSTYSGSVNTEAFF | TGCAGCACCTACTCAGGTTCCGTGAACACTGAAGCTTTCTTT | . | . | 14 | TRBJ1-1 | TRBV29-1
CAISESNNQPQHF | TGTGCCATCAGTGAGTCAAACAATCAGCCCCAGCATTTT | . | . | 13 | TRBJ1-5 | TRBV10-3
CASSFRGTQYF | TGTGCCAGCAGTTTTCGTGGGACCCAGTACTTC | . | . | 11 | TRBJ2-5 | TRBV28
CSARTLAGGLYEQFF | TGCAGTGCTAGAACACTAGCGGGAGGGTTGTATGAGCAGTTCTTC | TRBD2 | few | 15 | TRBJ2-1 | TRBV20-1
CASSRGPTNALNTDTQYF | TGTGCCAGCAGCCGGGGACCAACGAACGCCCTGAACACAGATACGCAGTATTTT | . | . | 18 | TRBJ2-3 | TRBV7-9
CASSSTGVWNYGYTF | TGTGCCAGCAGCTCAACAGGGGTTTGGAACTATGGCTACACCTTC | TRBD1 | . | 15 | TRBJ1-2 | TRBV7-2
CASSFLLSTGGSDTQYF | TGTGCCAGCAGCTTCCTTTTATCGACAGGGGGGTCAGATACGCAGTATTTT | TRBD1 | . | 17 | TRBJ2-3 | TRBV11-2
CSALIEANEKLFF | TGCAGCGCTTTGATTGAGGCTAATGAAAAACTGTTTTTT | . | few | 13 | TRBJ1-4 | TRBV29-1
CASSTQGVGGAFF | TGCGCCAGCAGCACTCAGGGGGTTGGGGGAGCTTTCTTT | TRBD1 | once | 13 | TRBJ1-1 | TRBV4-1
CASSSGGTQQETQYF | TGCGCCAGCAGCTCTGGGGGCACTCAACAAGAGACCCAGTACTTC | . | . | 15 | TRBJ2-5 | TRBV5-1
CASSLWGENEQFF | TGTGCCAGCAGCTTGTGGGGGGAGAATGAGCAGTTCTTC | . | . | 13 | TRBJ2-1 | TRBV7-9
CSATRQGLNSPLHF | TGCAGTGCTACCCGACAGGGGTTAAATTCACCCCTCCACTTT | TRBD1 | . | 14 | TRBJ1-6 | TRBV20-1
CASSSPGLAGSYEQYF | TGTGCCAGCAGTTCACCCGGACTAGCGGGGTCCTACGAGCAGTACTTC | TRBD2 | . | 16 | TRBJ2-7 | TRBV28
CASSQDNGAGANVLTF | TGCGCCAGCAGCCAAGATAATGGGGCTGGGGCCAACGTCCTGACTTTC | . | . | 16 | TRBJ2-6 | TRBV4-1
CSVSTLAKNIQYF | TGCAGCGTATCTACTCTAGCCAAAAACATTCAGTACTTC | . | many | 13 | TRBJ2-4 | TRBV29-1
CASSFSTSGSMHNEQFF | TGTGCCAGCAGTTTCTCGACTAGCGGGAGTATGCACAATGAGCAGTTCTTC | TRBD2 | few | 17 | TRBJ2-1 | TRBV6-6
CASSPDRGSGANVLTF | TGTGCCAGTAGCCCAGACAGGGGATCTGGGGCCAACGTCCTGACTTTC | TRBD1 | . | 16 | TRBJ2-6 | TRBV19
CASSLQQYTEAFF | TGTGCCAGCAGTCTCCAACAGTACACTGAAGCTTTCTTT | . | few | 13 | TRBJ1-1 | TRBV12-3/TRBV12-4